This T cell receptor (beta chain) is drawn from a study of blood T cell repertoires in COVID-19. The repertoire was sequenced with immunoSEQ multiplex PCR; TCRdb's copy has only in-frame clones and lacks some. The table shows about 84,000 clones, with 83% occurring only once. Sequenced: peripheral blood. The sequence derives from a woman of 80 years or more with acute or convalescent COVID-19.

The CDR3 region has the DNA TGTGCCTGGAGTTTTACAGGGGGCTCTAATGAAAAACTGTTTTTT. Protein product: CAWSFTGGSNEKLFF. V gene TRBV30 combines with J gene TRBJ1-4, with 9 bases fitting TRBD1. Per germline, CDR1 GTSNPN and CDR2 SVGIG (reference sequence). V dropped 2 bases and J dropped 3; count of bases not matched to a gene: 4. CDR3 length equals 15 residues.